This section outlines one T cell receptor (beta chain) sequence together with its context. CDR1 and CDR2 (germline): SGHAT, FQNNGV. The V and J ends lost 3 bases and 0 bases respectively, with 2 bases between them. The CDR3 runs to 13 residues. 60 Vbeta and 13 Jbeta primers were used in PCR. Sequenced by immunoSEQ multiplex PCR; TCRdb stores in-frame clones only, minus some. Among 150,000 to 200,000 clones listed, roughly 73% were seen once. The data originate from a study of cytomegalovirus exposure and HLA in healthy donors. V is TRBV11-2 and J is TRBJ2-2; D is uncertain. Sequencing was carried out using PBMCs. This clonotype originated in a woman aged 40 to 50 in good health and CMV-seropositive. The CDR3 bases are TGTGCCAGCAGCTTCACGAACACCGGGGAGCTGTTTTTT. This codes for CASSFTNTGELFF.